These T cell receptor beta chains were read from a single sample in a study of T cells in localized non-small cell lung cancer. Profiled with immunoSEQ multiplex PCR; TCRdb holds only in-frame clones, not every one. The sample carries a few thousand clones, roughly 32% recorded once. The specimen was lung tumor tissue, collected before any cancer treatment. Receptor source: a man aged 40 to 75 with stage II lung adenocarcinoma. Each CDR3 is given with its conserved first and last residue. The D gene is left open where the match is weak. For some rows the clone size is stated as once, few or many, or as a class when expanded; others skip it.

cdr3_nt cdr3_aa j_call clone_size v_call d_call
TGCGCCAGCAGCCCAGGACTCTCCACAGATACGCAGTATTTT CASSPGLSTDTQYF TRBJ2-3 once TRBV4-1 -
TGTGCCAGCAGTCCCACAGGGGGAGGGACTGAAGCTTTCTTT CASSPTGGGTEAFF TRBJ1-1 - TRBV28 TRBD1
TGCGCCAGCAGCCCGTCGACTAGCGGGGACGAGCAGTACTTC CASSPSTSGDEQYF TRBJ2-7 - TRBV5-1 TRBD2
TGTGCCTGGACTTGGGCAACTAATGAAAAACTGTTTTTT CAWTWATNEKLFF TRBJ1-4 - TRBV30 -
TGTGCCAGCAGCTTGGGCGGAGGGGGCACCGGGGAGCTGTTTTTT CASSLGGGGTGELFF TRBJ2-2 medium-sized TRBV11-3 -
TGTGCCAGCAGTGAACCCCTTAGTGCTGGCTACACCTTC CASSEPLSAGYTF TRBJ1-2 - TRBV9 -
TGTGCCAGCAGTGGGGGCCTCGGGAACACCGGGGAGCTGTTTTTT CASSGGLGNTGELFF TRBJ2-2 - TRBV9 -
TGCAGCGTTGGGGGACTAGCGGGGATATACAATGAGCAGTTCTTC CSVGGLAGIYNEQFF TRBJ2-1 - TRBV29-1 TRBD2
TGTGCCTGGAGTGTAGACTCTGGAAACACCATATATTTT CAWSVDSGNTIYF TRBJ1-3 - TRBV30 -
TGTGCCTGGAGCCCCCCTCCCGGGACAGGGGTCGAGTTCTATGGCTACACCTTC CAWSPPPGTGVEFYGYTF TRBJ1-2 - TRBV30 TRBD1
TGTGCCAGCTCACCACTAAGGGAAGAAGCTTTCTTT CASSPLREEAFF TRBJ1-1 - TRBV18 -
TGTGCCAGCAGTCAGGGGTCCCTCTCTGGAAACACCATATATTTT CASSQGSLSGNTIYF TRBJ1-3 few TRBV7-2 -
TGCGCCAGCAGCTTAGGGATCACGCGGGACACCTACGAGCAGTACTTC CASSLGITRDTYEQYF TRBJ2-7 few TRBV5-1 -
TGTGCCAGCAGCCCGGGGGAGCAGCGTTCACCCCTCCACTTT CASSPGEQRSPLHF TRBJ1-6 - TRBV9 -
TGTGCCAGCAGTTTCGAAGGATCACCCCTCCACTTT CASSFEGSPLHF TRBJ1-6 - TRBV28 -
TGTGCCAGCTCACTAGCAGGGACCGGGGAGCTGTTTTTT CASSLAGTGELFF TRBJ2-2 large TRBV18 -
TGTGCCAGCAGTTACGGGGTGGGCTTTAATGAAAAACTGTTTTTT CASSYGVGFNEKLFF TRBJ1-4 - TRBV6-8 -
TGTGCCAGCAGTTCGCAGGGAGGCAATCAGCCCCAGCATTTT CASSSQGGNQPQHF TRBJ1-5 few TRBV6-8 -
TGTGCCAGCAGCTTGTCAGGTGATGGAAACACCATATATTTT CASSLSGDGNTIYF TRBJ1-3 - TRBV11-3 -
TGCAGCGTTGAAGGGACCTCGAAGGGGGGCCTGGGCACTGAAGCTTTCTTT CSVEGTSKGGLGTEAFF TRBJ1-1 - TRBV29-1 -
TGTGCCAGCAGTTACGGGCTAGCCCTAAATGAGCAGTTCTTC CASSYGLALNEQFF TRBJ2-1 - TRBV6-7 -
TGTGCCAGCAAGGCTAGCGGGGGTAGCACAGATACGCAGTATTTT CASKASGGSTDTQYF TRBJ2-3 medium-sized TRBV9 TRBD2
TGCGCCAGCAGCCAAGGCGACCTACACTCCTACGAGCAGTACTTC CASSQGDLHSYEQYF TRBJ2-7 few TRBV4-1 -
TGTGCCAGCAGTGAAGTGTGGGGGTCCTACGAGCAGTACTTC CASSEVWGSYEQYF TRBJ2-7 medium-sized TRBV6-1 -
TGTGCCAGTAGTTCCTCCGATAGGGCCCAAGAGACCCAGTACTTC CASSSSDRAQETQYF TRBJ2-5 few TRBV19 -
TGCGCCAGCAGCTTGCTCGGGACACACACTGAAGCTTTCTTT CASSLLGTHTEAFF TRBJ1-1 - TRBV5-1 -
TGTGCCATCAGTGTAGGGGGGACCGTAGATACGCAGTATTTT CAISVGGTVDTQYF TRBJ2-3 - TRBV10-3 -
TGTGCCAGCTTGAGTCCCGGCTCCTACGAGCAGTACTTC CASLSPGSYEQYF TRBJ2-7 - TRBV6-8 -
TGTGCCAGCACCTCGACAGGGTTTATCTACACTGAAGCTTTCTTT CASTSTGFIYTEAFF TRBJ1-1 - TRBV28 TRBD1
TGTGCCAGCAGCTCGGGACTCCTTTCCTACGAGCAGTACTTC CASSSGLLSYEQYF TRBJ2-7 few TRBV11-3 -
TGTGCCAGTGGTAGGACAGGGGGCTACGAGCAGTACTTC CASGRTGGYEQYF TRBJ2-7 - TRBV19 TRBD1
TGTGCCAGCAGCTTAGTGGACCGATCCTACGAGCAGTACTTC CASSLVDRSYEQYF TRBJ2-7 few TRBV11-3 -
TGCGCCAGCAGCTTGAGAGCGGGTACGCGGCATGAGCAGTTCTTC CASSLRAGTRHEQFF TRBJ2-1 once TRBV5-1 -
TGTGCCAGCAGGACCCGGGACAGAGCCTACGAGCAGTACTTC CASRTRDRAYEQYF TRBJ2-7 few TRBV6-8 TRBD1
TGTGCCAGCAGCGTAGAAGGGGGCCGGGAAGCTTTCTTT CASSVEGGREAFF TRBJ1-1 few TRBV9 TRBD1
TGCGCCAGGCCGGTCGGGACACCCCACAATGAGCAGTTCTTC CARPVGTPHNEQFF TRBJ2-1 - TRBV10-2 -
TGTGCCAGCAGCCCAAATGTCGTCAACACTGAAGCTTTCTTT CASSPNVVNTEAFF TRBJ1-1 - TRBV6-8 -
TGTGCCAGCAGTTTAGGGCAGGATTATTCACCCCTCCACTTT CASSLGQDYSPLHF TRBJ1-6 - TRBV28 -
TGTGCCAGCAGTTACTCCGGGGGGGCGAGTGAGCAGTTCTTC CASSYSGGASEQFF TRBJ2-1 - TRBV6-8 TRBD2
TGTGCCAGCAGCTTGTCTAGCGGGGGGACCGAGCAGTACTTC CASSLSSGGTEQYF TRBJ2-7 - TRBV11-3 TRBD2